This T cell receptor (beta chain) was captured in a study of chemoradiotherapy in HPV16-positive cancers. Turning to the study itself: Candidate HPV-specific T-cell clones and common TCR motifs came from functional assays in a couple of HPV16-positive patients.

This CDR3 has 18 amino acids. CDR1 and CDR2 from the germline V gene are SGHRS and YFSETQ. Turning to this clone: The antigen remains unidentified.

Samples were taken several times over chemoradiotherapy. The data were produced by immunoSEQ multiplex PCR, yet TCRdb's version contains in-frame clones alone and is incomplete. The profile shows tens of thousands of clones, around 84% of them singletons. General study points: HPV-responsive T-cell expansion during chemoradiotherapy was linked to improved recurrence-free survival in HPV16-positive patients.

The material sequenced was blood, taken from a patient who underwent chemoradiotherapy. The source is a human donor with HPV-associated anogenital cancer. The chain joins TRBV5-1 to TRBJ2-5; 7 bases map to TRBD1. The DNA end favors TRBJ2-7, so the J call may be wrong. The CDR3 here is CASSRRASGQGVPYEQYF. CDR3 DNA: TGCGCCAGCAGCAGACGGGCCTCGGGGCAGGGGGTGCCCTACGAGCAGTACTTC.